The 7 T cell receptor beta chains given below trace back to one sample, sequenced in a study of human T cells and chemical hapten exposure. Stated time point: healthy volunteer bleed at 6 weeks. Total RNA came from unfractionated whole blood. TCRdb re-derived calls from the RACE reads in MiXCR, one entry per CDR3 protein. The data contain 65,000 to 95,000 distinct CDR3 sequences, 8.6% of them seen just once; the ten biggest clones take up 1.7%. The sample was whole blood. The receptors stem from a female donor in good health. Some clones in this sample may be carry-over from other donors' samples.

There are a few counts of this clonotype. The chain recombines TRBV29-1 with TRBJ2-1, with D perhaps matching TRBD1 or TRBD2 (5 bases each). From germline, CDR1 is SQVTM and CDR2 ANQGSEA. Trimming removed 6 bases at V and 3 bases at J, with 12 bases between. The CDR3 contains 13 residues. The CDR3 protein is CSVVRGYYNEQFF. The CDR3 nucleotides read TGCAGCGTCGTTCGGGGCTACTACAATGAGCAGTTCTTC.

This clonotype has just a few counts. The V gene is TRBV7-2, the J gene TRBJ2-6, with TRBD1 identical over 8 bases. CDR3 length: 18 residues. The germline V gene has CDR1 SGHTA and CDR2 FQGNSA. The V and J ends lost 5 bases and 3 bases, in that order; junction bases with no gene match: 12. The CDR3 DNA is TGTGCCAGCAGCCCCCGGGACAGGTGGGAAGTTGGGGCCAACGTCCTGACTTTC. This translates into CASSPRDRWEVGANVLTF.

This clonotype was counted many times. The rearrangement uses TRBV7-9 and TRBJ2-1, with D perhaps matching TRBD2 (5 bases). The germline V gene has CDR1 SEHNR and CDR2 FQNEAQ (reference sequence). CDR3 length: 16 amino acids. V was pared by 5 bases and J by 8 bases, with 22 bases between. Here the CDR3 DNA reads TGTGCCAGCAGCCCTAGGCCTAGCCTGAGGGTGGATGAGCAGTTCTTC. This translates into CASSPRPSLRVDEQFF.

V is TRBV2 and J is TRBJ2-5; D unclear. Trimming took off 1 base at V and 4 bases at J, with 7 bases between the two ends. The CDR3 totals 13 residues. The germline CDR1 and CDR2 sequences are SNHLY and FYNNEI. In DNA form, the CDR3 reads TGTGCCAGCAGTGAAGATTGGGGAGAGACCCAGTACTTC. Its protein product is CASSEDWGETQYF.

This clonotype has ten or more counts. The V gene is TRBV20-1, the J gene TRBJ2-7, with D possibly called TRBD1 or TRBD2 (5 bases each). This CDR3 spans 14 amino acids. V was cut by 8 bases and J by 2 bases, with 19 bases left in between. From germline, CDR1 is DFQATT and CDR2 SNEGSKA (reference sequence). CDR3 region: CSPETGTGTYEQYF. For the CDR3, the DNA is TGCAGTCCCGAAACCGGGACGGGGACCTACGAGCAGTACTTC.

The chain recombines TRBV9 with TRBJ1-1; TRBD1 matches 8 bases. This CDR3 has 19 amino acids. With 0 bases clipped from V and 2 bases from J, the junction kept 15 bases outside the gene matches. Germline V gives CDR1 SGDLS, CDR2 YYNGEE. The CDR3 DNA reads TGTGCCAGCAGCGTAGTGGATGGCAGGGGGCTTTTCCGAAACACTGAAGCTTTCTTT. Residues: CASSVVDGRGLFRNTEAFF.

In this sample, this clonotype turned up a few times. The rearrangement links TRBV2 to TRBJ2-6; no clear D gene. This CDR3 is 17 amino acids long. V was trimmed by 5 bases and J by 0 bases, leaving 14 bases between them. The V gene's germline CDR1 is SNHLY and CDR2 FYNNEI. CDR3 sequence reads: CASSPLDGNSGANVLTF. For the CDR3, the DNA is TGTGCCAGCAGTCCTCTCGACGGAAACTCTGGGGCCAACGTCCTGACTTTC.